A selection of T cell receptor beta chains follows, all from one sample in a study of technical replicates of blood from several donors. This table comes from immunoSEQ multiplex PCR, and its TCRdb copy is limited to in-frame clones, with some not included. The sample contains around 78,000 clones, 94% of which appear only once. What was sequenced was T cells isolated from PBMCs. The receptors come from a human donor in good health. Both conserved end residues are part of each CDR3. A D gene is named only where the DNA matches it firmly. The size field is filled for only some rows; it gives once, few, many or a size class.

>.|TRBJ1-2|TRBV27|.
TGTGCCAGCAGCGCGTGGGGAGGGACAACACCTAACTATGGCTACACCTTC
CASSAWGGTTPNYGYTF
>TRBD2|TRBJ2-3|TRBV27|once
TGTGCCAGCAGTTTGGGACTAGCGGGGGGAACAGATACGCAGTATTTT
CASSLGLAGGTDTQYF
>.|TRBJ1-4|TRBV9|.
TGTGCCAGCAGCGTTCGGGCAGGGAATGAAAAACTGTTTTTT
CASSVRAGNEKLFF
>.|TRBJ2-5|TRBV5-1|.
TGCGCCAGCAGCTTGCGAGAGGGGACCCAGTACTTC
CASSLREGTQYF
>TRBD1|TRBJ2-7|TRBV15|.
TGTGCCACCAGCACGAGGACAGGTGGTACGCAGTACTTC
CATSTRTGGTQYF
>TRBD1|TRBJ2-3|TRBV4-2|.
TGTGCCAGCAGCCAATACCGGACAGGAGTTTACACAGATACGCAGTATTTT
CASSQYRTGVYTDTQYF
>TRBD2|TRBJ2-1|TRBV30|once
TGTGCTCAAGTCTCCCTAGCGGGGGGGCCCAATGAGCAGTTCTTC
CAQVSLAGGPNEQFF
>TRBD1|TRBJ2-5|TRBV10-3|.
TGTGCCATCAGTGACGGGACAGGGTGGGAGACCCAGTACTTC
CAISDGTGWETQYF
>TRBD1|TRBJ1-2|TRBV5-1|.
TGCGCCAGCACCGTAAGGGGACAGGGTGGCTACACCTTC
CASTVRGQGGYTF
>.|TRBJ2-7|TRBV4-1|.
TGCGCCAGCAGCCCCCGGTTGGGGCAGCTCGAGCAGTACTTC
CASSPRLGQLEQYF
>.|TRBJ2-3|TRBV5-8|.
TGTGCCAGCAGCCGCGGGGAGCGGGGCACAGATACGCAGTATTTT
CASSRGERGTDTQYF
>TRBD2|TRBJ2-3|TRBV5-1|.
TGCGCCAGCAGCAGAACAGTAGCGGGAGCTAGCACAGATACGCAGTATTTT
CASSRTVAGASTDTQYF
>.|TRBJ1-4|TRBV28|.
TGTGCCAGCAGTTTGAGGGGGATCTTGGTTCGTGAAAAACTGTTTTTT
CASSLRGILVREKLFF
>.|TRBJ2-7|TRBV5-1|.
TGCGCCAGCAGCTCGGGAAGGCCCTCCGGCCACGAGCAGTACTTC
CASSSGRPSGHEQYF
>TRBD1|TRBJ2-2|TRBV30|.
TGTGCCTGGAGCGGGACAGGGTTAGTAGCCGGGGAGCTGTTTTTT
CAWSGTGLVAGELFF
>TRBD1|TRBJ1-5|TRBV7-9|once
TGTGCCAGCAGCCCCACATCCGGGACAGGGAGCCCCCAGCATTTT
CASSPTSGTGSPQHF
>.|TRBJ1-2|TRBV4-1|.
TGCGCCAGCAGCCCACAAGAAACAGGCTTAAACTATGGCTACACCTTC
CASSPQETGLNYGYTF
>TRBD2|TRBJ2-1|TRBV10-1|.
TGCGCCAGCAGCCCGGGACTAGGGAGAAATGAGCAGTTCTTC
CASSPGLGRNEQFF
>TRBD1|TRBJ1-3|TRBV5-1|.
TGCGCCAGCAGCGACGACAGGGCCTCTGGAAACACCATATATTTT
CASSDDRASGNTIYF
>.|TRBJ2-1|TRBV28|.
TGTGCCAGCACTACTCGCAATGAGCAGTTCTTC
CASTTRNEQFF
>TRBD2|TRBJ2-7|TRBV10-3|.
TGTGCCACCCGACCCCTGACTAGCGAGGTCTACGAGCAGTACTTC
CATRPLTSEVYEQYF
>TRBD1|TRBJ2-5|TRBV6-5|.
TGTGCCAGCACTCGCTATAGGACAGGGGGGGAGACCCAGTACTTC
CASTRYRTGGETQYF
>.|TRBJ2-7|TRBV28|once
TGTGCCAGCAGACAGGGTTTTAGTAACGAGCAGTACTTC
CASRQGFSNEQYF
>TRBD1|TRBJ2-3|TRBV5-1|.
TGCGCCAGCAGCCCAGGGACAGGGGTGTCAGATACGCAGTATTTT
CASSPGTGVSDTQYF
>.|TRBJ2-7|TRBV2|once
TGTGCCAGCACCTCTGGGGGCGGGCAGTACTTC
CASTSGGGQYF
>.|TRBJ1-1|TRBV5-1|.
TGCGCCAGCAGCTTGGATCCGGAGGGCGGCACTGAAGCTTTCTTT
CASSLDPEGGTEAFF
>TRBD1|TRBJ1-2|TRBV7-2|once
TGTGCCAGCAGCTTAGTTATCAGGGGGCCCTATGGCTACACCTTC
CASSLVIRGPYGYTF
>.|TRBJ1-1|TRBV10-1|few
TGCGCCAGCACGGCGGGATCTAACACTGAAGCTTTCTTT
CASTAGSNTEAFF
>TRBD2|TRBJ2-5|TRBV5-1|.
TGCGCCAGCAGCTCTACGACTAGCGGGGGGGCAGGAGAGACCCAGTACTTC
CASSSTTSGGAGETQYF
>.|TRBJ2-5|TRBV2|.
TGTGCCAGCAAGAAAGACAGGGGAGGGGAGACCCAGTACTTC
CASKKDRGGETQYF
>TRBD2|TRBJ2-2|TRBV5-1|.
TGCGCCAGCAGCTCAGACAGCGGGGCTAACACCGGGGAGCTGTTTTTT
CASSSDSGANTGELFF
>TRBD1|TRBJ2-5|TRBV27|.
TGTGCCAGCAGTTCTCAGGGGGATGTTGGGGAGACCCAGTACTTC
CASSSQGDVGETQYF
>TRBD1|TRBJ1-5|TRBV15|once
TGTGCCACCAGCAGAATGGACAGGGGGGATCAGCCCCAGCATTTT
CATSRMDRGDQPQHF
>.|TRBJ2-3|TRBV6-5|.
TGTGCCAGCAGTTACTCCAGGCCTAGCACAGATACGCAGTATTTT
CASSYSRPSTDTQYF
>.|TRBJ2-7|TRBV4-2|.
TGTGCCAGCAGCCAAGTAACAGGGCAGAGTCCCTACGAGCAGTACTTC
CASSQVTGQSPYEQYF
>.|TRBJ1-2|TRBV11-2|.
TGTGCCAGCAGCCAAGCGGCAGGCCGTGGCTACACCTTC
CASSQAAGRGYTF
>TRBD1|TRBJ1-3|TRBV2|.
TGTGCCAGCAGCCCTACACCGACAGGGGGCTCTGGAAACACCATATATTTT
CASSPTPTGGSGNTIYF
>TRBD1|TRBJ2-2|TRBV15|once
TGTGCCACCAGCGTGGACAGGGCGAACACCGGGGAGCTGTTTTTT
CATSVDRANTGELFF
>TRBD1|TRBJ2-2|TRBV5-1|.
TGCGCCAGCAGCTTGGGAGGCTCAGGCAGGACAGGCGGGGAGCTGTTTTTT
CASSLGGSGRTGGELFF
>TRBD2|TRBJ2-5|TRBV5-1|.
TGCGCCAGCAGCTTGCGGCTAGCGGGGGCGCTTCAAGAGACCCAGTACTTC
CASSLRLAGALQETQYF
>.|TRBJ2-5|TRBV29-1|.
TGCAGCGTTGAAGATGCGGTCGAGTTGGAGACCCAGTACTTC
CSVEDAVELETQYF
>TRBD2|TRBJ2-1|TRBV5-6|.
TGTGCCAGCAGCTTGTTAGCGGGGGGGCACATCGATGAGCAGTTCTTC
CASSLLAGGHIDEQFF
>TRBD2|TRBJ2-1|TRBV6-4|.
TGTGCCAGCAGTGGAAGCGGGAGTTTGAGTAATGAGCAGTTCTTC
CASSGSGSLSNEQFF
>.|TRBJ1-1|TRBV6-5|.
TGTGCCTCCTTACGGGGGTGGGGGAAGACTGAAGCTTTCTTT
CASLRGWGKTEAFF
>TRBD1|TRBJ2-7|TRBV2|.
TGTGCCAGCGGACGGACAGGGGAATACGAGCAGTACTTC
CASGRTGEYEQYF
>.|TRBJ1-2|TRBV27|.
TGTGCCAGCAGTAGTTGGGGAGGTAGCTATGGCTACACCTTC
CASSSWGGSYGYTF
>.|TRBJ1-2|TRBV6-6|once
TGCGCCAGCACCGAATCGGCAGGGGTCCACACCTTC
CASTESAGVHTF